This T cell receptor beta chain was retrieved from a study of cytomegalovirus exposure and HLA in healthy donors. Overall study results and limits: Later on, a genetic analysis was performed. It linked a missense variant in DCLRE1C with V- and J-gene trimming of TCR beta.

Germline V gene lookup returns CDR1 SGHRS and CDR2 YFSETQ. J gave up 4 bases and V 0 bases, and 6 bases lay outside the gene matches. CDR3 size: 17 residues. On this clone: Its antigen is as yet unknown.

The primer mix had 60 Vbeta and 13 Jbeta primers. The data were produced by immunoSEQ multiplex PCR, yet TCRdb's version contains in-frame clones alone and is incomplete. The sample records over 100,000 clones, around 74% being singletons. The chain has TRBV5-1 and TRBJ2-3, with 12 bases that match TRBD1. The sequencing sample was made of PBMCs. This sequence was found in a man younger than 40 in good health and CMV-seropositive. In DNA form, the CDR3 reads TGCGCCAGCAGCTTGGGTGGGACAGGGGGCGCAGCAGATACGCAGTATTTT. Translated, it gives CASSLGGTGGAADTQYF.